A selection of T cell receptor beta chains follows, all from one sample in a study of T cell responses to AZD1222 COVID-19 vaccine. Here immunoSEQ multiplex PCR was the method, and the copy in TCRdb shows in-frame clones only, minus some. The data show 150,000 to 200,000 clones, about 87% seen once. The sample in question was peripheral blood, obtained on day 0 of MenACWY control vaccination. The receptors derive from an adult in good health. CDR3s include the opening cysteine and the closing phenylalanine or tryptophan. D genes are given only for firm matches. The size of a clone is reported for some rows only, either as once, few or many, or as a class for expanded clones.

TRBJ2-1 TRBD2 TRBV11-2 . TGTGCCAGCAGCCGACTAGCGGGGAGGAGGATCAATGAGCAGTTCTTC CASSRLAGRRINEQFF
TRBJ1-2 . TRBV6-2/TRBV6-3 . TGTGCCAGCAGTATGGACGATTCCATAGGCTACACCTTC CASSMDDSIGYTF
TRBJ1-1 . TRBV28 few TGTGCCAGCAGTTCCAGGGGTGGGGGGTTTGACACTGAAGCTTTCTTT CASSSRGGGFDTEAFF
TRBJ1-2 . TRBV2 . TGTGCCAGCGGGCAAAACTATGGCTACACCTTC CASGQNYGYTF
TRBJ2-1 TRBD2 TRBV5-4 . TGTGCCAGCAGCTTGGCGGGGGGAGTCAGTGAGCAGTTCTTC CASSLAGGVSEQFF
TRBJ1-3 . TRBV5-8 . TGTGCCAGCAGCTGGGCCGGGACGAAAGGAAACACCATATATTTT CASSWAGTKGNTIYF
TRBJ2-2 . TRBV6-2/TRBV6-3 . TGTGCCAGCAGCTCCTCCCCGACCCACACCGGGGAGCTGTTTTTT CASSSSPTHTGELFF
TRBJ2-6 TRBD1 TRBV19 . TGTGCCAGTACGACAGGGTCCGGGGAGGCCAACGTCCTGACTTTC CASTTGSGEANVLTF
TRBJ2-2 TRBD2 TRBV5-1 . TGCGCTAGCGGGGTTTCGAACACCGGGGAGCTGTTTTTT CASGVSNTGELFF
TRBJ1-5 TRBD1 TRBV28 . TGTGCCAGCAGTTTAGGACAGGTCTCGAATCAGCCCCAGCATTTT CASSLGQVSNQPQHF
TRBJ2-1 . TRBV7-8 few TGTGCCAGCAGACCCGGAGGGCTATACAATGAGCAGTTCTTC CASRPGGLYNEQFF
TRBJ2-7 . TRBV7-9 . TGTGCCAGCAGCTTAGAGACTAGTCTGCAACCGTGGGAGCAGTACTTC CASSLETSLQPWEQYF
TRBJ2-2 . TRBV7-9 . TGTGCCAGCAGCTTCCGCTCCGGCACCGGGGAGCTGTTTTTT CASSFRSGTGELFF
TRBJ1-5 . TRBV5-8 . TGTGCCAGCAGCTTGTTGCATCAGCCCCAGCATTTT CASSLLHQPQHF
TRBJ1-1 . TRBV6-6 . TGTGCCAGCAGCCCCCCGGGCAACACTGAAGCTTTCTTT CASSPPGNTEAFF
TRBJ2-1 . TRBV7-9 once TGTGCCAGCACCCGAAGGGGGGAGACTTACAATGAGCAGTTCTTC CASTRRGETYNEQFF
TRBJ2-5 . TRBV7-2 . TGTGCCAGCAGCTTATCTCTAGGGGCCGTTGAGACCCAGTACTTC CASSLSLGAVETQYF
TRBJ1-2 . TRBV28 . TGTGCCAGCAGTTTATCAGGGAACTATGGCTACACCTTC CASSLSGNYGYTF
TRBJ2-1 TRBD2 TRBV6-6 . TGTGCCAGCAGTTTTAATAGCGGGGGGGCCTACAATGAGCAGTTCTTC CASSFNSGGAYNEQFF
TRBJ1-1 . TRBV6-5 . TGTGCCAGCAGTACGAAAACTGAAGCTTTCTTT CASSTKTEAFF
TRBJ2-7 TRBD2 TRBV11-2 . TGTGCCACCTCTCCGAGCGGGGGCCTTGCCACCCTTTCATACGAGCAGTACTTC CATSPSGGLATLSYEQYF
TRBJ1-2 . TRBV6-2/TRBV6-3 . TGTGCCAGCAGTATAAGGACACTATATGGCTACACCTTC CASSIRTLYGYTF
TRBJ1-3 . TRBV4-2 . TGTGCCAGCAGCCAGGACTCTCTGGCCCGGAGCTCTGGAAACACCATATATTTT CASSQDSLARSSGNTIYF
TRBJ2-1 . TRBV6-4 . TGTGCCAGCAGTGATCAGCTAGGGGTCAATGAGCAGTTCTTC CASSDQLGVNEQFF
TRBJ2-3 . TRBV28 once TGTGCCAGCAGCCTCCAGGGACTTGGGGCAGATACGCAGTATTTT CASSLQGLGADTQYF
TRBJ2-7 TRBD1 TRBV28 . TGTGCCAGCAGGCCCGGGACAGGGGAAACCTACGAGCAGTACTTC CASRPGTGETYEQYF
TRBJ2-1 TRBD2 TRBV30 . TGTGCCTGGAGTGTTAGCGGGAGAGGGAATGAGCAGTTCTTC CAWSVSGRGNEQFF
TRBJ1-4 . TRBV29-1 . TGCAGCGTTGTGGCAGGGGACGAAAAACTGTTTTTT CSVVAGDEKLFF
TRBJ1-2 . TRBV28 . TGTGCCAGCAGTTTAGTGGGGGGCTGGGGCTACACCTTC CASSLVGGWGYTF
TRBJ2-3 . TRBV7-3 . TGTGCCAGCAGCTTATATATGGGGGGCGCGACAGATACGCAGTATTTT CASSLYMGGATDTQYF
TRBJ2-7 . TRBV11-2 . TGTGCCAGCAGCTTAAGTAGAACCTACGAGCAGTACTTC CASSLSRTYEQYF
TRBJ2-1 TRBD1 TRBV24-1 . TGTGCCACCAGTGATCCCCAGGGGGTAGTGGACAATGAGCAGTTCTTC CATSDPQGVVDNEQFF
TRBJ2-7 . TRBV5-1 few TGCGCCAGCAGAGGATATGGGGCTAACGAGCAGTACTTC CASRGYGANEQYF
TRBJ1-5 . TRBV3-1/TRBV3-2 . TGTGCCAGCAGCCCGACAGATAGCAATCAGCCCCAGCATTTT CASSPTDSNQPQHF
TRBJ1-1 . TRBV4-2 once TGTGCCAGCAGCCACCCTCAGGCAGGCGGCGCCACTGAAGCTTTCTTT CASSHPQAGGATEAFF
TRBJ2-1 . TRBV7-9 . TGTGCCAGCAGCCCGCACACCACACTAGCAGGGGACAATGAGCAGTTCTTC CASSPHTTLAGDNEQFF
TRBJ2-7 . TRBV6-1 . TGTGCCAGCAGAGAAGACAGCAATGTCTACGAGCAGTACTTC CASREDSNVYEQYF
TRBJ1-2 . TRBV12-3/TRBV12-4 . TGTGCCAGCAGTTTAGGACAGAACTATGGCTACACCTTC CASSLGQNYGYTF
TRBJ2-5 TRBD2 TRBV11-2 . TGTGCCAGCAGCTATAGACTAGCGGGGGCCTTCCAAGAGACCCAGTACTTC CASSYRLAGAFQETQYF
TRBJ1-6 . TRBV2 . TGTGCCAGCAGTGTGGACAGCTCCTATAATTCACCCCTCCACTTT CASSVDSSYNSPLHF
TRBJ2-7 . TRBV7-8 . TGTGCCAGCAGGGCGGCGGGACAGTACGAGCAGTACTTC CASRAAGQYEQYF
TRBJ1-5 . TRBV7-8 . TGTGCCAGCAGCATAAAGCTGACAGGAGATAGCAATCAGCCCCAGCATTTT CASSIKLTGDSNQPQHF
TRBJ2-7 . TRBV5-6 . TGTGCCAGCAGCTTGGGCGCAGGGGAAGAGCAGTACTTC CASSLGAGEEQYF
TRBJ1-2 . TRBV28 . TGTGCCAGCAGTTTTACCGGGACTTACTATGGCTACACCTTC CASSFTGTYYGYTF
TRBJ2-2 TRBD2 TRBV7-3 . TGTGCCAGCAGCTTAATAGGGCTAGCGGGGAACACCGGGGAGCTGTTTTTT CASSLIGLAGNTGELFF
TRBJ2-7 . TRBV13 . TGTGCCAGCAGCTTAGCCTCCTCTTTGGGGGGGCTAAGGTACGAGCAGTACTTC CASSLASSLGGLRYEQYF
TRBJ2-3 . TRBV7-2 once TGTGCCAGCAGCCGTTGGGACGTAAATACGCAGTATTTT CASSRWDVNTQYF
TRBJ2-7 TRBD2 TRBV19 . TGTGCCAGTAGTGGCTCGGCGGGGGGGACCTACGAGCAGTACTTC CASSGSAGGTYEQYF
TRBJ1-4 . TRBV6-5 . TGTGCCAGCAGTTACTTTGGCGGTGCAACTAATGAAAAACTGTTTTTT CASSYFGGATNEKLFF
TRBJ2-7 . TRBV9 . TGTGCCAGCAGCGTGACAGGTTCCTACGAGCAGTACTTC CASSVTGSYEQYF
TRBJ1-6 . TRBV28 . TGTGCCAGCATTTATGCCTCGGGGGTCGGTAGGAATTCACCCCTCCACTTT CASIYASGVGRNSPLHF
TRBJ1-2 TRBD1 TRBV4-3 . TGCGCCAGCAGCCAGACAGGGGGCAAGGGTGACTATGGCTACACCTTC CASSQTGGKGDYGYTF
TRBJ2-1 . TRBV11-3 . TGTGCCAGCAGCTTAGATCCAGGGGGGAACAATGAGCAGTTCTTC CASSLDPGGNNEQFF